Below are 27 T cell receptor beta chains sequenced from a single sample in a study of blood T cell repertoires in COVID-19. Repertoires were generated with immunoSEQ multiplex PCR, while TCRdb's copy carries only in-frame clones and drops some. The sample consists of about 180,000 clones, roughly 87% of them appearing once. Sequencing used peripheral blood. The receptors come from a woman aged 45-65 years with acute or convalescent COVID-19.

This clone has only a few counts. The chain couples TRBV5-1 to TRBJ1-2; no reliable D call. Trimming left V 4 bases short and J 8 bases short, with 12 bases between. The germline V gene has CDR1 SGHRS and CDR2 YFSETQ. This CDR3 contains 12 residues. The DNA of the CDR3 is TGCGCCAGCAGCCCAGGCGGGGTCGGCTACACCTTC. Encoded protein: CASSPGGVGYTF.

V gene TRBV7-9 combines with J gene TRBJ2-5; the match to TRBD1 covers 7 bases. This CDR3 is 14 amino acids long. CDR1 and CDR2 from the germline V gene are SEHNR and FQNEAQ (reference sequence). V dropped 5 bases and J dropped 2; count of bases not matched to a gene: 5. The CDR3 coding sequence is TGTGCCAGCAGCGTATCCAGGGGGCAAGAGACCCAGTACTTC. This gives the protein CASSVSRGQETQYF.

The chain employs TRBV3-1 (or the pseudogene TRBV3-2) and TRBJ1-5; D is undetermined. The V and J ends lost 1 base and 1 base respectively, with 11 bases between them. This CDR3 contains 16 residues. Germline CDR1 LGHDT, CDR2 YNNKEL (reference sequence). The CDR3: CASSQGSGLSNQPQHF. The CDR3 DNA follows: TGTGCCAGCAGCCAAGGCTCAGGACTAAGCAATCAGCCCCAGCATTTT.

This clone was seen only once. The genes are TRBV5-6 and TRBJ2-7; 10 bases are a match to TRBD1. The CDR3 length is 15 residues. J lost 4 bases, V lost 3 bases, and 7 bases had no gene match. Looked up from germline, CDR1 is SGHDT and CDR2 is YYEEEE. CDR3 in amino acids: CASSWTGQGIYEQYF. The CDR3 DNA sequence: TGTGCCAGCAGCTGGACGGGACAGGGGATATACGAGCAGTACTTC.

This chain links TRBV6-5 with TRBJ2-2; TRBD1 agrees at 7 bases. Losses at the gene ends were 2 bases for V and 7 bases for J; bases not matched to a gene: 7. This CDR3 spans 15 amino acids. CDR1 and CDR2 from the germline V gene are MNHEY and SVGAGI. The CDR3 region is CASSYKGAGVGELFF. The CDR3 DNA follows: TGTGCCAGCAGTTACAAGGGGGCAGGTGTCGGGGAGCTGTTTTTT.

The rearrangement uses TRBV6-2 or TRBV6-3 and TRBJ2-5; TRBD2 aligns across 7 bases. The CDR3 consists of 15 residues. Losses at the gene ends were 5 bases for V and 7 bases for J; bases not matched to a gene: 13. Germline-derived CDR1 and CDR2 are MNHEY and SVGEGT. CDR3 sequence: CASSVPGLHAGTQYF. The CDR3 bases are TGTGCCAGCAGTGTACCGGGACTACACGCGGGGACCCAGTACTTC.

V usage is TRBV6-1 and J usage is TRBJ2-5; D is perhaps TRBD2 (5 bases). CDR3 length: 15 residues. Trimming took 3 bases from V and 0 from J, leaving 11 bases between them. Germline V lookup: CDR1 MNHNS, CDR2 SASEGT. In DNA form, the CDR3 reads TGTGCCAGCAGTGAGACAAGGACTTACCAAGAGACCCAGTACTTC. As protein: CASSETRTYQETQYF.

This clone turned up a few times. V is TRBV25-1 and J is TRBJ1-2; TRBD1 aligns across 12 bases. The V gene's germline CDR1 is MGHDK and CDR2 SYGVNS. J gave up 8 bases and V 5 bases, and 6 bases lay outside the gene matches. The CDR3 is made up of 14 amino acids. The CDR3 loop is CASSSPGQGAGYTF. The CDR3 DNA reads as TGTGCCAGCAGTTCGCCGGGACAGGGGGCAGGCTACACCTTC.

The CDR3 here is CASSFLAGGPPPNEQFF. The CDR3, as DNA: TGTGCCAGCAGCTTTTTAGCGGGGGGGCCTCCCCCCAATGAGCAGTTCTTC. V and J are TRBV11-3 and TRBJ2-1, with 11 bases aligning to TRBD2. V shed 3 bases, J shed 6 bases, and the junction held 10 bases outside the gene matches. The CDR3 consists of 17 residues. Germline V lookup: CDR1 SGHNT, CDR2 YENEEA. The full variable domain, in which reference TRBV11-3 and TRBJ2-1 provide the parts outside the CDR3, is EAGVVQSPRYKIIEKKQPVAFWCNPISGHNTLYWYLQNLGQGPELLIRYENEEAVDDSQLPKDRFSAERLKGVDSTLKIQPAELGDSAVYLCASSFLAGGPPPNEQFFGPGTRLTVL.

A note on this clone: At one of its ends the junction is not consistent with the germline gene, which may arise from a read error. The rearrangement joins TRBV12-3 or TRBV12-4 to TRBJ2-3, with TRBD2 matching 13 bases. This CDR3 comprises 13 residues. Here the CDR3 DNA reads TGTGCCAGCAGTTTTGGGACTAGCGGGACCCCACATTTT. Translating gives CASSFGTSGTPHF.

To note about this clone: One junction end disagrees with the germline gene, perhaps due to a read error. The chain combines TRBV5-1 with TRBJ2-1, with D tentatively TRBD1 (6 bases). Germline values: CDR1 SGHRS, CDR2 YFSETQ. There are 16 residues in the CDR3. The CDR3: CASSQGSVAPYDEQFF. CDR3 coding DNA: TGCGCCAGCAGCCAGGGGTCAGTTGCCCCCTACGATGAGCAGTTCTTC. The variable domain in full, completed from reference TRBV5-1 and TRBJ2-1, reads KAGVTQTPRYLIKTRGQQVTLSCSPISGHRSVSWYQQTPGQGLQFLFEYFSETQRNKGNFPGRFSGRQFSNSRSEMNVSTLELGDSALYLCASSQGSVAPYDEQFFGPGTRLTVL.

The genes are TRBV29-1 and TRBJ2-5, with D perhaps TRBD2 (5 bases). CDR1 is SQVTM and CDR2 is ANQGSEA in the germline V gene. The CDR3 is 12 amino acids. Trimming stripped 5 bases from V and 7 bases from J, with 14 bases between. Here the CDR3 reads CSVQLALGTQYF. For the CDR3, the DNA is TGCAGCGTTCAGCTAGCTTTAGGGACCCAGTACTTC.

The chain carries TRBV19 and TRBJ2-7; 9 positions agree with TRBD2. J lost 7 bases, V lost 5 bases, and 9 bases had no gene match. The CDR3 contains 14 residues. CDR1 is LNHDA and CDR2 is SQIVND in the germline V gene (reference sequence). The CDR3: CASSPSGVGMEQYF. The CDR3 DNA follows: TGTGCCAGTAGTCCTAGCGGGGTCGGGATGGAGCAGTACTTC.

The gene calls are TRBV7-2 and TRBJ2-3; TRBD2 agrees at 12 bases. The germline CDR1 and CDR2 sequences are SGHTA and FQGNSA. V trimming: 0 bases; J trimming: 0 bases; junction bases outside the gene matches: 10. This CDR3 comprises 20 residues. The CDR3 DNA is TGTGCCAGCAGCTTAGCGCCCCTCTCCGGACTAGCGGGAAGCACAGATACGCAGTATTTT. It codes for CASSLAPLSGLAGSTDTQYF.

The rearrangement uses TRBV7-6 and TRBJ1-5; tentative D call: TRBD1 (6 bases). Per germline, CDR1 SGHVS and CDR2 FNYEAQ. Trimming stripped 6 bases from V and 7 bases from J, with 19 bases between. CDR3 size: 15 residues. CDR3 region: CASSLRGGAGQPQHF. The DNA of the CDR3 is TGTGCCAGCAGTCTTCGAGGGGGGGCTGGGCAGCCCCAGCATTTT.

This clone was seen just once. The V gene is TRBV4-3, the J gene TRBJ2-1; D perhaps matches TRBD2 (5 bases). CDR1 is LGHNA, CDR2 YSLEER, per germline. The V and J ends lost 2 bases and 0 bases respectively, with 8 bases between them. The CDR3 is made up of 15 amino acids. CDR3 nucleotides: TGCGCCAGCAGCCAACCGGGGAGCTCCTACAATGAGCAGTTCTTC. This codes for CASSQPGSSYNEQFF.

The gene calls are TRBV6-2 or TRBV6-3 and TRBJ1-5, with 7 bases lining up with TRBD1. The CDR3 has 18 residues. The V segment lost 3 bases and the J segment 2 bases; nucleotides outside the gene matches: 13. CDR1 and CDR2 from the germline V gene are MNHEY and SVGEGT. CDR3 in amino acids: CASSYTSRRDSRNQPQHF. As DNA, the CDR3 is TGTGCCAGCAGTTATACTTCTCGCCGGGACAGCCGCAATCAGCCCCAGCATTTT.

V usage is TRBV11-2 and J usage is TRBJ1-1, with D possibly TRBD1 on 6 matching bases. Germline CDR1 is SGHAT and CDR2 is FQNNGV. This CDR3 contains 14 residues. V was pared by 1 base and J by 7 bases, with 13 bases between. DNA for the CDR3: TGTGCCAGCAGCTTAGGAGGGGGGAGGGATGAAGCTTTCTTT. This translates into CASSLGGGRDEAFF.

The DNA for the CDR3 is TGTGCCAGCAGCCCCGGGTTTAGCGGGAGAATCTACGAGCAGTACTTC. Translation: CASSPGFSGRIYEQYF. This sequence joins TRBV7-2 and TRBJ2-7; TRBD2 matches at 9 bases. Germline values: CDR1 SGHTA, CDR2 FQGNSA. This CDR3 has 16 amino acids. Trimming at V came to 5 bases and at J to 3 bases, leaving 11 bases not matched to a gene. Filled out from reference TRBV7-2 and TRBJ2-7, the complete variable domain reads GAGVSQSPSNKVTEKGKDVELRCDPISGHTALYWYRQSLGQGLEFLIYFQGNSAPDKSGLPSDRFSAERTGGSVSTLTIQRTQQEDSAVYLCASSPGFSGRIYEQYFGPGTRLTVT.

For the CDR3, the DNA is TGTGCCAGCAGTCCAGGGGGCGGCTATGGCTACACCTTC. This translates into CASSPGGGYGYTF. The chain is built from TRBV6-5 and TRBJ1-2, with 8 bases lining up with TRBD1. V was clipped by 5 bases and J by 4 bases; unmatched bases: 3. Germline V gene lookup returns CDR1 MNHEY and CDR2 SVGAGI. CDR3 length: 13 residues.

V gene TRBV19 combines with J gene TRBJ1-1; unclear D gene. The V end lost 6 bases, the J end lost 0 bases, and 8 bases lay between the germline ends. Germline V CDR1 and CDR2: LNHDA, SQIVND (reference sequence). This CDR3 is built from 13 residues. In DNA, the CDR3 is TGTGCCAGTAGGGATGGAGTGAACACTGAAGCTTTCTTT. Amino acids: CASRDGVNTEAFF.

This CDR3 reads CASSIQISYGYTF. The CDR3 DNA reads TGTGCCAGTAGTATACAGATTTCCTATGGCTACACCTTC. The chain has TRBV19 and TRBJ1-2; D is uncertain. The V and J ends lost 2 bases and 4 bases respectively, with 8 bases between them. The germline CDR1 and CDR2 sequences are LNHDA and SQIVND (reference sequence). The CDR3 runs 13 residues.

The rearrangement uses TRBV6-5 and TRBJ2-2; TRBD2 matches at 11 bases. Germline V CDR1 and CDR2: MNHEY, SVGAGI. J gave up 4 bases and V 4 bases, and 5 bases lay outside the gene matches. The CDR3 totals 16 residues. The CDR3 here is CASSSSSGRLTGELFF. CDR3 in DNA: TGTGCCAGCAGTTCCTCTAGCGGGAGGCTCACCGGGGAGCTGTTTTTT.

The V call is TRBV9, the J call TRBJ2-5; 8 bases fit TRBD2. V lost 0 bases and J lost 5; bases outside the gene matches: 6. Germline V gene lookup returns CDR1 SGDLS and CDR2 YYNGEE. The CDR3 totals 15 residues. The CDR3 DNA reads TGTGCCAGCAGCGTAGCGGGGGGGACGTGGGAGACCCAGTACTTC. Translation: CASSVAGGTWETQYF.

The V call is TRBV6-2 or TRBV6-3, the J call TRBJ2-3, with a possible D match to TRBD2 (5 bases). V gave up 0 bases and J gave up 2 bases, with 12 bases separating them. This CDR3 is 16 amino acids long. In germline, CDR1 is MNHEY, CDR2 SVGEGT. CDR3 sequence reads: CASSYSGAATTDTQYF. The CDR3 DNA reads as TGTGCCAGCAGTTACTCAGGAGCGGCTACCACAGATACGCAGTATTTT.

The CDR3 loop is CASSIEGAATNEKLFF. The CDR3 DNA follows: TGTGCCAGTAGTATCGAAGGGGCGGCAACTAATGAAAAACTGTTTTTT. The chain is built from TRBV19 and TRBJ1-4; tentatively, D is TRBD1 (5 bases). V gave up 3 bases and J gave up 0 bases, with 11 bases separating them. CDR1 and CDR2 from the germline V gene are LNHDA and SQIVND (reference sequence). This CDR3 is 16 amino acids long.

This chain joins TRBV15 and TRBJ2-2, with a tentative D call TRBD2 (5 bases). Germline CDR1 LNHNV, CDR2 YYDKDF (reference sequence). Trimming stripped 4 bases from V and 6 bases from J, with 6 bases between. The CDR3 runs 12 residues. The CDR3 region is CATSTGSGELFF. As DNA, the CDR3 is TGTGCCACCAGCACGGGGTCCGGGGAGCTGTTTTTT.